The 32 T cell receptor beta chains in this list originate from one sample, sequenced in a study of cytomegalovirus exposure and HLA in healthy donors. The primer mix had 60 Vbeta and 13 Jbeta primers. The method was immunoSEQ multiplex PCR; TCRdb's version includes in-frame clones alone and lacks a portion of them. Seen here are roughly 300,000 clones, 70% to 90% observed once, and the top ten hold approximately 4.3%. Sample: PBMCs. The source is a man aged 35 to 55 in good health and CMV-seropositive.

The chain carries TRBV7-9 and TRBJ2-5; unclear D gene. The J call may be in error: the DNA end matches TRBJ2-7 better. Per germline, CDR1 SEHNR and CDR2 FQNEAQ (reference sequence). This CDR3 is built from 13 residues. As DNA, the CDR3 is TGTGCCAGCAGCTTGACACCTACCTACGAGCAGTACTTC. Translating it yields CASSLTPTYEQYF.

This rearrangement joins TRBV27 to TRBJ1-4, with 8 bases matching TRBD1. The CDR3 runs 15 residues. Germline V gene sequence: CDR1 MNHEY, CDR2 SMNVEV (reference sequence). Unmatched junction bases numbered 3, after V lost 2 bases and J lost 4 bases. The CDR3 loop reads CASSLKGQVNEKLFF. The CDR3 nucleotides read TGTGCCAGCAGTTTAAAGGGACAGGTTAATGAAAAACTGTTTTTT.

V usage is TRBV27 and J usage is TRBJ1-2, with D tentatively TRBD1 (6 bases). Germline lookup yields CDR1 MNHEY and CDR2 SMNVEV (reference sequence). This CDR3 spans 13 amino acids. V gave up 10 bases and J gave up 1 base, with 13 bases separating them. The CDR3 spells CATMDSFNYGYTF. The CDR3 DNA reads as TGTGCCACAATGGACAGCTTTAACTATGGCTACACCTTC.

The chain carries TRBV5-4 and TRBJ1-2; D unresolved. Germline V gene data show CDR1 as SGHNT and CDR2 as YYREEE (reference sequence). The V and J ends lost 3 bases and 0 bases respectively, with 6 bases between them. The CDR3 covers 13 residues. The CDR3 nucleotides are TGTGCCAGCAGCTACACAGCTAACTATGGCTACACCTTC. The encoded protein is CASSYTANYGYTF.

J is TRBJ2-1 and V is TRBV11-3, with D possibly matching TRBD2 (6 bases). Trimming pared 5 bases from V and 7 bases from J, leaving 15 bases between. This CDR3 region has 14 residues. CDR1 SGHNT and CDR2 YENEEA come from the germline V gene. The DNA of the CDR3 is TGTGCCAGCAGCACACTGGGCGGGGCTAATGAGCAGTTCTTC. Protein product: CASSTLGGANEQFF.

This clone has only a few counts. The V call is TRBV29-1, the J call TRBJ2-5; a possible D gene is TRBD1 (5 bases). The germline CDR1 and CDR2 sequences are SQVTM and ANQGSEA. With 6 bases removed from V and 1 base from J, the gap between germline ends came to 18 bases. This CDR3 has 15 residues. DNA of the CDR3: TGCAGCGTCCGGCGGCAGGGTACCGTCCAAGAGACCCAGTACTTC. This sequence encodes CSVRRQGTVQETQYF.

This clone appeared once. The chain has TRBV4-3 and TRBJ1-1, with TRBD1 matching 11 bases. V lost 0 bases to trimming and J lost 2 bases; unmatched junction nucleotides: 2. This CDR3 has 16 amino acids. Germline loops: CDR1 LGHNA, CDR2 YSLEER. The CDR3 spells CASSQDGTGGNTEAFF. CDR3 DNA sequence: TGCGCCAGCAGCCAAGATGGGACAGGGGGTAACACTGAAGCTTTCTTT.

V gene TRBV28 combines with J gene TRBJ1-5, with no clear D. The CDR3 sequence is 14 residues long. Per the germline V gene, CDR1 is MDHEN and CDR2 is SYDVKM. V gave up 1 base and J gave up 4 bases, with 8 bases separating them. CDR3 protein: CASSLSTGNQPQHF. In nucleotides, the CDR3 is TGTGCCAGCAGTTTATCGACGGGGAATCAGCCCCAGCATTTT.

The chain is built from TRBV6-4 and TRBJ2-3; 9 positions agree with TRBD2. The germline V gene encodes CDR1 MRHNA and CDR2 SNTAGT. V lost 3 bases, J lost 4 bases, and 8 bases stayed unmatched. This CDR3 is 16 amino acids long. DNA of the CDR3: TGTGCCAGCAGTGATAGTAGCGGGAGTTCCGCAGATACGCAGTATTTT. It is translated as CASSDSSGSSADTQYF.

The chain recombines TRBV7-2 with TRBJ1-2, with D possibly TRBD1 on 5 matching bases. Trimming stripped 5 bases from V and 5 bases from J, with 9 bases between. This CDR3 region has 12 residues. Germline assignment: CDR1 SGHTA and CDR2 FQGNSA. CDR3 sequence: CASSLTDYGYTF. The CDR3 DNA reads as TGTGCCAGCAGCCTGACAGATTATGGCTACACCTTC.

The V call is TRBV7-9, the J call TRBJ2-1; D possibly corresponds to TRBD2 (5 bases). CDR3 size: 17 residues. Germline V CDR1 and CDR2: SEHNR, FQNEAQ (reference sequence). V was shortened by 1 base and J by 0 bases, with 13 bases between the two germline ends. The CDR3 region has the DNA TGTGCCAGCAGCTTAGAGAGCGGCAGAGGCTCCTACAATGAGCAGTTCTTC. Translated, it gives CASSLESGRGSYNEQFF. Filled out from reference TRBV7-9 and TRBJ2-1, the complete variable domain reads DTGVSQNPRHKITKRGQNVTFRCDPISEHNRLYWYRQTLGQGPEFLTYFQNEAQLEKSRLLSDRFSAERPKGSFSTLEIQRTEQGDSAMYLCASSLESGRGSYNEQFFGPGTRLTVL.

The rearrangement links TRBV5-1 to TRBJ1-3, with TRBD1 identical over 9 bases. The CDR3 contains 16 residues. Germline trimming cut 0 bases from V and 2 bases from J; bases unmatched to any gene: 3. The germline V gene encodes CDR1 SGHRS and CDR2 YFSETQ. CDR3 nucleotide sequence: TGCGCCAGCAGCTTGGGACAGGGGGTCCCTGGAAACACCATATATTTT. This translates into CASSLGQGVPGNTIYF.

The chain is built from TRBV5-1 and TRBJ2-7, with TRBD1 matching 7 bases. V trimming: 0 bases; J trimming: 3 bases; junction bases outside the gene matches: 6. The CDR3 is 15 residues long. Germline values: CDR1 SGHRS, CDR2 YFSETQ. The CDR3 here is CASSLAGTARYEQYF. DNA of the CDR3: TGCGCCAGCAGCTTGGCCGGGACAGCGCGCTACGAGCAGTACTTC. Full variable domain (outside the CDR3, taken from reference TRBV5-1 and TRBJ2-7): KAGVTQTPRYLIKTRGQQVTLSCSPISGHRSVSWYQQTPGQGLQFLFEYFSETQRNKGNFPGRFSGRQFSNSRSEMNVSTLELGDSALYLCASSLAGTARYEQYFGPGTRLTVT.

V usage is TRBV7-9 and J usage is TRBJ2-2; the match to TRBD1 covers 7 bases. Trimming at V came to 4 bases and at J to 1 base, leaving 12 bases not matched to a gene. The CDR3 runs to 18 residues. Germline V gene data show CDR1 as SEHNR and CDR2 as FQNEAQ (reference sequence). CDR3 amino acids: CASSSSTRDSLNTGELFF. As DNA, the CDR3 is TGTGCCAGCAGCTCCTCTACCCGGGACAGTTTGAACACCGGGGAGCTGTTTTTT.

The chain links TRBV5-1 to TRBJ2-3, with TRBD2 matching 11 bases. CDR1 is SGHRS, CDR2 YFSETQ, per germline. The CDR3 extends over 16 amino acids. V lost 3 bases to trimming and J lost 5 bases; unmatched junction nucleotides: 8. The CDR3 coding sequence is TGCGCCAGCAGCTCGGGACTAGCGGCACTATTAGATACGCAGTATTTT. This encodes CASSSGLAALLDTQYF.

This chain uses TRBV5-1 with TRBJ1-6, with 7 nucleotides matching TRBD1. Trimming removed 5 bases from V and 7 bases from J; junction bases left unmatched: 3. Per the germline V gene, CDR1 is SGHRS and CDR2 is YFSETQ. The CDR3 has 13 residues. The CDR3 reads CASRTGTNSPLHF. Written as DNA, the CDR3 is TGCGCCAGCAGGACAGGGACGAATTCACCCCTCCACTTT.

V is TRBV14 and J is TRBJ2-7, with 11 bases fitting TRBD2. V shed 3 bases and J 4 bases; nucleotides not matched to a gene: 14. This CDR3 is 18 amino acids long. CDR1 and CDR2 from the germline V gene are SGHDN and FVKESK. The CDR3 is CASSQPGTSGLLMYEQYF. The CDR3 DNA reads TGTGCCAGCAGCCAGCCCGGGACTAGCGGACTTTTAATGTACGAGCAGTACTTC. Combining the CDR3 with reference TRBV14 and TRBJ2-7 gives the whole variable domain EAGVTQFPSHSVIEKGQTVTLRCDPISGHDNLYWYRRVMGKEIKFLLHFVKESKQDESGMPNNRFLAERTGGTYSTLKVQPAELEDSGVYFCASSQPGTSGLLMYEQYFGPGTRLTVT.

Only one count was recorded for this clone. The chain combines TRBV2 with TRBJ2-1; TRBD1 matches 8 bases. Trimming cost V 6 bases and J 6 bases; bases outside gene matches: 4. The CDR3 length is 13 residues. Germline V lookup: CDR1 SNHLY, CDR2 FYNNEI. The CDR3 region has the DNA TGTGCCAGCAGGACCGGGACAGGCAATGAGCAGTTCTTC. Its translation: CASRTGTGNEQFF.

Concerning this clone itself: Other DNA sequences from this sample encode an identical CDR3 as well. The V gene is TRBV7-2, the J gene TRBJ2-7; 13 bases fit TRBD2. The trim removed 5 bases at V and 2 bases at J, leaving 3 bases unmatched. This CDR3 spans 15 amino acids. The germline CDR1 and CDR2 sequences are SGHTA and FQGNSA. CDR3 protein: CASSTGLAGAYEQYF. The DNA for the CDR3 is TGTGCCAGCAGCACCGGACTAGCGGGAGCCTACGAGCAGTACTTC. Complete variable domain (other parts from reference TRBV7-2 and TRBJ2-7): GAGVSQSPSNKVTEKGKDVELRCDPISGHTALYWYRQSLGQGLEFLIYFQGNSAPDKSGLPSDRFSAERTGGSVSTLTIQRTQQEDSAVYLCASSTGLAGAYEQYFGPGTRLTVT.

CDR3 sequence (DNA): TGTGCCAGCATCAGCGGATCCTACGAGCAGTACTTC. Translating it yields CASISGSYEQYF. J is TRBJ2-7 and V is TRBV28, with D tentatively TRBD2 (5 bases). Deletions cut 7 bases from V and 1 base from J, with 8 bases between. Germline CDR1 MDHEN, CDR2 SYDVKM. This CDR3 has 12 amino acids.

The chain has TRBV27 and TRBJ2-5; tentatively, D is TRBD2 (5 bases). The CDR3 loop spans 13 amino acids. The germline V gene has CDR1 MNHEY and CDR2 SMNVEV (reference sequence). The V end lost 6 bases, the J end lost 5 bases, and 13 bases lay between the germline ends. The DNA of the CDR3 is TGTGCCAGCAGGTCACTAGTAGGGGAGACCCAGTACTTC. This translates into CASRSLVGETQYF.

The gene calls are TRBV4-3 and TRBJ2-1, with 11 bases aligning to TRBD1. The CDR3 consists of 21 residues. With 1 base clipped from V and 10 bases from J, the junction kept 24 bases outside the gene matches. Germline CDR1 LGHNA, CDR2 YSLEER. Written as DNA, the CDR3 is TGCGCCAGCAGCCAAGGATACTCGGGACAGGGGGTTGGGGCAGAAATGGAGGAGCAGTTCTTC. It specifies CASSQGYSGQGVGAEMEEQFF.

The chain has TRBV19 and TRBJ2-7; a weak D match, TRBD1 (6 bases). The V and J ends lost 1 base and 4 bases respectively, with 11 bases between them. This CDR3 contains 14 residues. CDR1 LNHDA and CDR2 SQIVND come from the germline V gene (reference sequence). The CDR3 DNA reads as TGTGCCAGTAGTATAGGGACAGCCCCTTACGAGCAGTACTTC. Amino acid sequence: CASSIGTAPYEQYF.

The V call is TRBV4-3, the J call TRBJ2-7, with 9 bases aligning to TRBD2. With V trimmed by 0 bases and J by 1 base, 7 bases remained unmatched. The CDR3 sequence is 17 residues long. CDR1 is LGHNA and CDR2 is YSLEER in the germline V gene. The CDR3, as DNA: TGCGCCAGCAGCCAAGATCGGGCTAGCGGGATTTCCTACGAGCAGTACTTC. This sequence encodes CASSQDRASGISYEQYF.

The CDR3 here is CASSPREAGETQYF. CDR3 nucleotides: TGTGCCAGCAGCCCACGGGAGGCTGGGGAGACCCAGTACTTC. The rearrangement uses TRBV7-9 and TRBJ2-5; 7 bases map to TRBD2. Germline assignment: CDR1 SEHNR and CDR2 FQNEAQ (reference sequence). The CDR3 is 14 residues long. With 5 bases clipped from V and 5 bases from J, the junction kept 8 bases outside the gene matches.

The V call is TRBV18, the J call TRBJ2-4, with 9 bases lining up with TRBD2. This CDR3 has 15 amino acids. CDR1 KGHSH and CDR2 LQKENI come from the germline V gene. The V segment lost 1 base and the J segment 8 bases; nucleotides outside the gene matches: 6. CDR3 sequence (DNA): TGTGCCAGCTCACCACGTAGCGGGAGTGCAGACATTCAGTACTTC. Amino acid sequence: CASSPRSGSADIQYF.

The rearrangement joins TRBV29-1 to TRBJ1-1; D gene ambiguous. Germline V lookup: CDR1 SQVTM, CDR2 ANQGSEA. This CDR3 contains 16 residues. The ends were cut back, 1 base at V and 1 base at J, with 16 bases in the middle. Here the CDR3 reads CSVEGETGSWNTEAFF. The CDR3 nucleotides read TGCAGCGTTGAAGGGGAGACCGGCAGTTGGAACACTGAAGCTTTCTTT.

As to this clone: This CDR3 is also generated by other DNA sequences in the sample. The V and J genes are TRBV29-1 and TRBJ2-3; perhaps TRBD1 as D (5 bases). The CDR3 is 11 amino acids. Trimming took 7 bases from V and 2 from J, leaving 7 bases between them. Germline V gene data show CDR1 as SQVTM and CDR2 as ANQGSEA. In nucleotides, the CDR3 is TGCAGCGCAGGGCTCACAGATACGCAGTATTTT. It codes for CSAGLTDTQYF.

This sequence joins TRBV4-3 and TRBJ1-4, with D possibly TRBD1 on 6 matching bases. The V gene's germline CDR1 is LGHNA and CDR2 YSLEER. Trimming took off 2 bases at V and 4 bases at J, with 11 bases between the two ends. The CDR3 is made up of 15 amino acids. DNA of the CDR3: TGCGCCAGCAGCCAACCAGGGGCGGATAATGAAAAACTGTTTTTT. Residues: CASSQPGADNEKLFF.

The CDR3 DNA is TGTGCCAGTAGTATTAAGGAAAGAGGCTACAATGAGCAGTTCTTC. Protein sequence: CASSIKERGYNEQFF. The chain has TRBV19 and TRBJ2-1; D is unclear. CDR3 size: 15 residues. Germline assignment: CDR1 LNHDA and CDR2 SQIVND (reference sequence). Trimming shortened V by 3 bases and J by 3 bases, and 12 bases separated the two germline ends.

This clone was recorded only once. The rearrangement links TRBV19 to TRBJ2-1; TRBD2 aligns across 8 bases. Per the germline V gene, CDR1 is LNHDA and CDR2 is SQIVND (reference sequence). This CDR3 has 15 amino acids. V shed 1 base, J shed 2 bases, and the junction held 1 base outside the gene matches. The CDR3 region is CASSIVAGTYNEQFF. CDR3 nucleotides: TGTGCCAGTAGTATAGTAGCGGGAACCTACAATGAGCAGTTCTTC.

The chain carries TRBV11-3 and TRBJ2-1; 14 nucleotides agree with TRBD2. CDR1 and CDR2 (germline): SGHNT, YENEEA. V dropped 4 bases and J dropped 5; count of bases not matched to a gene: 10. The CDR3 runs 18 residues. The CDR3 bases are TGTGCCAGCAGCTCAGGACTAGCGGGGGGAATAGTCGACAATGAGCAGTTCTTC. Protein sequence: CASSSGLAGGIVDNEQFF.